This T cell receptor (beta chain) was obtained from a study of T cells in Graves' hyperthyroidism and ophthalmopathy. CDR3 size: 16 residues. The germline gives CDR1 DFQATT, CDR2 SNEGSKA (reference sequence). V lost 2 bases, J lost 4 bases, and 9 bases stayed unmatched. Using RNA transcripts as the source, TCR beta CDR3 regions were amplified. TCR CDR3 underwent first-round RT-PCR with the HTBI primer set. TCRdb processed the multiplex PCR reads anew with MiXCR; each CDR3 protein has one entry. Of hundreds of thousands of distinct CDR3 sequences in the sample, 13% to 15% were seen once. Study-level points and caveats: Most thyroid clonotypes expanded above 0.001 were also detected in blood.

Ten or more counts support this clonotype. Its antigen is still unknown. This chain joins TRBV20-1 and TRBJ1-5, with 9 bases matching TRBD1. The receptor was isolated from a woman aged 40 to 50 with Graves' hyperthyroidism. Sequenced sample: blood. The CDR3 here is CSARRPGQGANQPQHF. Written as DNA, the CDR3 is TGCAGTGCTAGACGCCCGGGACAGGGAGCAAATCAGCCCCAGCATTTT.